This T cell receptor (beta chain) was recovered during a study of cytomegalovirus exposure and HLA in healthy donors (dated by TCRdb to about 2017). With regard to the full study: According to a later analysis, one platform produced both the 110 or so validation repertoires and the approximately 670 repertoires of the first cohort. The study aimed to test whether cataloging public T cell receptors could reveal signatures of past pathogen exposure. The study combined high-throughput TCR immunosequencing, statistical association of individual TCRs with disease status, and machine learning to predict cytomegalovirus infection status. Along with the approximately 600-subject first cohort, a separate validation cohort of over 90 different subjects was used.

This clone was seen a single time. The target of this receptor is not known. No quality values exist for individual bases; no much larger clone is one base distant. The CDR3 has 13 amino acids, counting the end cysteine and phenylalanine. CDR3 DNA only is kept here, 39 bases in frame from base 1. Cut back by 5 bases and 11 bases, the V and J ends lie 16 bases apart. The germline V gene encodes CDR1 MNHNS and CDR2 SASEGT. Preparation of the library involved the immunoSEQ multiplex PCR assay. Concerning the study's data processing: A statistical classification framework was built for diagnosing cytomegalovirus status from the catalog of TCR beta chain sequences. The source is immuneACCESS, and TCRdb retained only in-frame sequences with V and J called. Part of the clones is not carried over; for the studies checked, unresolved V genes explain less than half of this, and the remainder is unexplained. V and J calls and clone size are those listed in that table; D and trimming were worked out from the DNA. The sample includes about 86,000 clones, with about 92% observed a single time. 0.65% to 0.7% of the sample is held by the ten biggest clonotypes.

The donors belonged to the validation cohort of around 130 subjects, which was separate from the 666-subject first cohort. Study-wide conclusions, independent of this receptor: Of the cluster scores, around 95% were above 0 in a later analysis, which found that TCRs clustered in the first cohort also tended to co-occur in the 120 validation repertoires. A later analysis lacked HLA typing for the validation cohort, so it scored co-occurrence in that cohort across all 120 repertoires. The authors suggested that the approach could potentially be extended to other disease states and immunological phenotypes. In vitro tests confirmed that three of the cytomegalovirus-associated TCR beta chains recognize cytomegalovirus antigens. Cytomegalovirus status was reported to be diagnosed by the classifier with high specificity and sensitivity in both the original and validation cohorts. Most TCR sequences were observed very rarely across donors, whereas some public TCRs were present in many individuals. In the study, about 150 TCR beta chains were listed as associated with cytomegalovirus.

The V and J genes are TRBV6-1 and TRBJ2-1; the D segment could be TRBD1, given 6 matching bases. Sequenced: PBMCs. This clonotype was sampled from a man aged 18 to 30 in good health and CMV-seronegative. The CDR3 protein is CASSSYRAPKQFF. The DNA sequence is TGTGCCAGCAGTTCGTACAGGGCCCCCAAGCAGTTCTTC.